Below, 22 T cell receptor beta chains from the same sample are listed, as sequenced in a study of cytomegalovirus exposure and HLA in healthy donors. Both 60 Vbeta primers and 13 Jbeta primers went into the PCR. TCRdb's table, derived via immunoSEQ multiplex PCR, lists solely in-frame clones and lacks some. This sample carries approximately 60,000 clones, approximately 80% of them seen once, and the ten largest clones take 4.3%. Source material: PBMCs. These receptors were obtained from a man between 25 and 39 years old in good health and CMV-seronegative.

The rearrangement joins TRBV11-2 to TRBJ2-5, with unresolved D. Looked up from germline, CDR1 is SGHAT and CDR2 is FQNNGV. V was trimmed by 5 bases and J by 0 bases, leaving 10 bases between them. The CDR3 covers 14 residues. The CDR3 nucleotides are TGTGCCAGCAGCCCTAAGAGGCACCAAGAGACCCAGTACTTC. Its protein product is CASSPKRHQETQYF.

The rearrangement links TRBV7-2 to TRBJ2-2; a possible D gene is TRBD2 (5 bases). Germline V gene data show CDR1 as SGHTA and CDR2 as FQGNSA. V lost 3 bases, J lost 6 bases, and 14 bases lay in between. This CDR3 spans 15 amino acids. The CDR3 coding sequence is TGTGCCAGCAGCTTCTTTGTTGCGAGGGCCGGGGAGCTGTTTTTT. It codes for CASSFFVARAGELFF.

This clone has just a few counts. The rearrangement joins TRBV10-2 to TRBJ2-7; 9 bases are shared with TRBD2. CDR1 and CDR2 (germline): WSHSY, SAAADI. Trimming at V came to 3 bases and at J to 3 bases, leaving 12 bases not matched to a gene. CDR3 size: 17 residues. This CDR3 reads CASSDETSGYPYYEQYF. In nucleotides, the CDR3 is TGCGCCAGCAGTGATGAGACTAGCGGTTACCCTTACTACGAGCAGTACTTC.

This clone was picked up a small number of times. The CDR3 bases are TGTGCCAGTAGTATTGGGACAGGGTTCGGGGAGCTGTTTTTT. This gives the protein CASSIGTGFGELFF. The chain employs TRBV19 and TRBJ2-2; the match to TRBD1 covers 9 bases. V was pared by 3 bases and J by 7 bases, with 3 bases of the junction left unmatched. This CDR3 region has 14 residues. The germline V gene encodes CDR1 LNHDA and CDR2 SQIVND (reference sequence).

The chain has TRBV29-1 and TRBJ2-1; 7 nucleotides agree with TRBD1. The ends lost 7 bases at V and 6 bases at J; junction bases unmatched: 6. Looked up from germline, CDR1 is SQVTM and CDR2 is ANQGSEA. The CDR3 spans 12 residues. The CDR3 sequence: CSAGQVTNEQFF. The CDR3 DNA reads TGCAGCGCTGGACAGGTTACCAATGAGCAGTTCTTC.

The J gene is TRBJ2-3, the V gene TRBV9; TRBD1 agrees at 12 bases. This CDR3 has 16 amino acids. Germline CDR1 SGDLS, CDR2 YYNGEE. Trimming took 3 bases from V and 4 from J; bases not matched to a gene: 6. The DNA of the CDR3 is TGTGCCAGCAGCGCCCCGGGACAGGGGGCGGCAGATACGCAGTATTTT. Amino acids: CASSAPGQGAADTQYF.

V usage is TRBV11-2 and J usage is TRBJ2-4; tentative D call: TRBD1 (6 bases). The CDR3 spans 13 residues. V dropped 5 bases and J dropped 11 bases, with 16 bases sitting between them. The germline CDR1 and CDR2 sequences are SGHAT and FQNNGV. This CDR3 is CASSTLQGRVQYF. CDR3 nucleotides: TGTGCCAGCAGCACCCTACAGGGAAGGGTTCAGTACTTC.

The chain uses TRBV18 and TRBJ2-3; weak D call: TRBD1 (6 bases). The CDR3 runs to 17 residues. Per germline, CDR1 KGHSH and CDR2 LQKENI. Trimming cost V 4 bases and J 0 bases, with 17 bases left between them. In DNA form, the CDR3 reads TGTGCCAGCTCACTCCTCCTGCCGGGACAAAGCACAGATACGCAGTATTTT. As protein: CASSLLLPGQSTDTQYF.

The gene calls are TRBV27 and TRBJ2-5; 7 nucleotides align to TRBD2. TRBJ2-7 explains the end of the DNA better; the J call may be wrong. Per germline, CDR1 MNHEY and CDR2 SMNVEV (reference sequence). The CDR3 is 15 residues long. The CDR3 region has the DNA TGTGCCAGCAGTTTATTAGCGGGCCTAGGTACCGAGCAGTACTTC. Translated, it gives CASSLLAGLGTEQYF.

This chain links TRBV5-1 with TRBJ2-2, with TRBD2 as a possible D gene (6 bases). The V end lost 4 bases, the J end lost 2 bases, and 6 bases lay between the germline ends. Looked up from germline, CDR1 is SGHRS and CDR2 is YFSETQ. This CDR3 contains 13 residues. CDR3 loop: CASSAGNTGELFF. In DNA, the CDR3 is TGCGCCAGCAGCGCGGGAAACACCGGGGAGCTGTTTTTT.

The chain is built from TRBV15 and TRBJ2-7; no definite D call. The V end lost 1 base, the J end lost 3 bases, and 7 bases lay between the germline ends. Germline CDR1 reads LNHNV; CDR2 reads YYDKDF (reference sequence). This CDR3 has 13 residues. CDR3 sequence reads: CATSRGANYEQYF. CDR3 bases: TGTGCCACCAGCAGAGGGGCGAACTACGAGCAGTACTTC.

The gene calls are TRBV13 and TRBJ1-4, with D possibly TRBD1 on 6 matching bases. Trimming pared 5 bases from V and 2 bases from J, leaving 12 bases between. CDR3 size: 15 residues. From germline, CDR1 is PRHDT and CDR2 FYEKMQ (reference sequence). The CDR3 sequence: CASSNGQLTNEKLFF. For the CDR3, the DNA is TGTGCCAGCAGCAATGGACAGCTGACTAATGAAAAACTGTTTTTT.

This chain uses TRBV7-2 with TRBJ2-7; 8 bases are a match to TRBD2. V shed 5 bases and J 0 bases; nucleotides not matched to a gene: 9. Germline assignment: CDR1 SGHTA and CDR2 FQGNSA. This CDR3 spans 16 amino acids. CDR3 nucleotides: TGTGCCAGCAGCCCGATGGGGGCGGGGGGCTCCTACGAGCAGTACTTC. Translating it yields CASSPMGAGGSYEQYF.

The V gene is TRBV6-4, the J gene TRBJ2-4; TRBD1 agrees at 7 bases. This CDR3 has 14 amino acids. Germline-derived CDR1 and CDR2 are MRHNA and SNTAGT. V was pared by 3 bases and J by 6 bases, with 5 bases of the junction left unmatched. This CDR3 is CASSERQGSNIQYF. CDR3 bases: TGTGCCAGCAGTGAAAGACAGGGATCAAACATTCAGTACTTC.

The rearrangement joins TRBV5-5 to TRBJ1-1; D gene unclear. The germline V gene has CDR1 SGHKS and CDR2 YYEKEE (reference sequence). Trimming shortened V by 0 bases and J by 0 bases, and 3 bases separated the two germline ends. The CDR3 has 13 amino acids. The CDR3 protein is CASSLGVNTEAFF. The CDR3 bases are TGTGCCAGCAGCTTGGGAGTGAACACTGAAGCTTTCTTT.

This sequence joins TRBV9 and TRBJ1-6, with a weak D call TRBD1 (5 bases). CDR1 SGDLS and CDR2 YYNGEE come from the germline V gene. With 1 base removed from V and 10 bases from J, the gap between germline ends came to 15 bases. There are 15 residues in the CDR3. CDR3 loop: CASSVKESPGSPLHF. DNA of the CDR3: TGTGCCAGCAGCGTAAAGGAGAGTCCAGGGTCACCCCTCCACTTT. The complete variable domain, with remaining parts taken from reference TRBV9 and TRBJ1-6, reads DSGVTQTPKHLITATGQRVTLRCSPRSGDLSVYWYQQSLDQGLQFLIQYYNGEERAKGNILERFSAQQFPDLHSELNLSSLELGDSALYFCASSVKESPGSPLHFGNGTRLTVT.

CDR3 DNA sequence: TGTGCCAGCAGCCCCCGTAATAACTATGGCTACACCTTC. Translated, it gives CASSPRNNYGYTF. The rearrangement links TRBV2 to TRBJ1-2; D unresolved. The CDR3 length is 13 residues. The germline gives CDR1 SNHLY, CDR2 FYNNEI. Trimming left V 6 bases short and J 1 base short, with 9 bases between. Full variable domain (rest looked up from reference TRBV2 and TRBJ1-2): EPEVTQTPSHQVTQMGQEVILRCVPISNHLYFYWYRQILGQKVEFLVSFYNNEISEKSEIFDDQFSVERPDGSNFTLKIRSTKLEDSAMYFCASSPRNNYGYTFGSGTRLTVV.

The chain combines TRBV29-1 with TRBJ2-1, with TRBD1 as a possible D gene (6 bases). In germline, CDR1 is SQVTM, CDR2 ANQGSEA. Trimming removed 4 bases from V and 9 bases from J, with 16 bases in between. This CDR3 spans 13 amino acids. DNA of the CDR3: TGCAGCGTTGTGGGGGCCCCGCCGGGTGAGCAGTTCTTC. Its protein product is CSVVGAPPGEQFF.

The gene calls are TRBV5-1 and TRBJ1-2; TRBD1 aligns across 11 bases. Unmatched junction bases numbered 8, after V lost 0 bases and J lost 1 base. The CDR3 is 18 amino acids. The germline V gene encodes CDR1 SGHRS and CDR2 YFSETQ. CDR3 bases: TGCGCCAGCAGCTTGGCCGGGACAGGGGGAAACCTTAACTATGGCTACACCTTC. The encoded protein is CASSLAGTGGNLNYGYTF.

The rearrangement joins TRBV9 to TRBJ1-1; D gene ambiguous. The CDR3 runs to 15 residues. The ends were cut back, 5 bases at V and 0 bases at J, with 14 bases in the middle. Germline loops: CDR1 SGDLS, CDR2 YYNGEE. The CDR3 coding sequence is TGTGCCAGCAGTTACAGCCCCGCCATGAACACTGAAGCTTTCTTT. Its translation: CASSYSPAMNTEAFF.

The CDR3 DNA is TGCAGCGTAGACCCTAGCGGGGGGTCGAATGAGCAGTTCTTC. It is translated as CSVDPSGGSNEQFF. The gene calls are TRBV29-1 and TRBJ2-1; 11 bases are a match to TRBD2. The CDR3 totals 14 residues. Germline V gene sequence: CDR1 SQVTM, CDR2 ANQGSEA. The trim removed 6 bases at V and 7 bases at J, leaving 8 bases unmatched.

This chain connects TRBV5-6 to TRBJ2-5; no firm D call. This CDR3 has 15 residues. V was pared by 4 bases and J by 4 bases, with 17 bases between. Germline V gene lookup returns CDR1 SGHDT and CDR2 YYEEEE. The CDR3, as DNA: TGTGCCAGCAGCGCAGAGGCGGCTATGCGAGAGACCCAGTACTTC. Protein product: CASSAEAAMRETQYF.